The table lists the clone carrying this TCR beta chain with a count of one. This sample stems from a study of blood T cell repertoires in COVID-19. Study background: Spain, Italy and the United States supplied samples that represented acute and convalescent COVID-19.

The data were produced by immunoSEQ multiplex PCR, yet TCRdb's version contains in-frame clones alone and is incomplete. Seen here are about 370,000 clones, around nine tenths observed once, and the top ten hold 1.7%. This receptor was identified in a woman aged 25-40 years who had recovered from COVID-19. The sample comprised PBMCs or T cells enriched from blood (not recorded which).

The CDR3 spells CASSSRRLEQPQHF. CDR3 DNA: TGTGCCAGCAGCTCCCGACGTCTAGAACAGCCCCAGCATTTT. This rearrangement joins TRBV6-5 to TRBJ1-5, with D unresolved. Looked up from germline, CDR1 is MNHEY and CDR2 is SVGAGI. V shed 6 bases and J shed 7 bases, with 16 bases lying between them. CDR3 length: 14 residues.